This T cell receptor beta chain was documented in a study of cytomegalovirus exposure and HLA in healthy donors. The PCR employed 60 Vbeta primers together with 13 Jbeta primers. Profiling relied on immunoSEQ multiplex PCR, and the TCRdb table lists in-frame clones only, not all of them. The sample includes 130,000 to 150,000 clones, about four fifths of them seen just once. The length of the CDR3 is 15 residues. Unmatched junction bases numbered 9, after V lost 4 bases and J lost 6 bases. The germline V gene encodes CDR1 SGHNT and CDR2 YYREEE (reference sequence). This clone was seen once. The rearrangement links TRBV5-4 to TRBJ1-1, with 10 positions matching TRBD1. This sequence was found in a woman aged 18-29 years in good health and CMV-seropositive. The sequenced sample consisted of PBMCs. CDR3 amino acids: CASSAGGQGVSEAFF. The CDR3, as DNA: TGTGCCAGCAGCGCCGGTGGACAGGGGGTGTCTGAAGCTTTCTTT.